This T cell receptor (beta chain) stems from a study of blood T cell repertoires in COVID-19 (dated by TCRdb to about 2020). About the study as a whole: Samples from collaborators originated in the United States, Italy and Spain and spanned both the acute and convalescent phases of COVID-19. Deeply sampled blood TCRbeta repertoires from subjects exposed to, actively infected with, or recovered from COVID-19 were included in the dataset. Sample metadata almost always included a de-identified subject ID, COVID-19 status, age in years and sex. The samples were drawn from the first 160 participants of the ongoing ImmuneRACE study and from over a thousand subjects provided by 6 global collaborators. Where available, HLA class I and class II types were taken from metadata supplied by the sample provider and were not determined by assay-based typing. A freely available public database, intended as a resource for researchers studying the immune response to SARS-CoV-2, is where the repertoires were released. The material from the prospective study consisted of cDNA or gDNA derived from T cells, B-cell-depleted T cells, or PBMCs.

Overall results and qualifications from the work: The quantity of clinical and demographic metadata differed by source and by participant and was supplied without curation.

Whole blood was collected in K2EDTA tubes by collaborating institutions according to the institutions' own protocols. For TCRbeta analysis, collaborators shipped samples in one of three forms: frozen whole blood, isolated PBMCs, or DNA extracted from either of those sample types. Trimming takes 1 base from V and 8 bases from J, and the germline ends sit 14 bases apart. The germline V gene (reference sequence) yields PRHDT for CDR1 and FYEKMQ for CDR2. The CDR3 spans 14 residues, from the cysteine through the phenylalanine. Only CDR3 DNA is held: 42 bases, read in frame from base 1. The immunoSEQ Assay, a bias-controlled multiplex PCR, was used to amplify TCRbeta CDR3 regions from genomic DNA. As for the authors' bioinformatics: Nucleated cell counts per sample were estimated from amplification of reference gene primers within the assay. To quantify the absolute abundance of each unique TCRbeta CDR3 rearrangement, sequence reads were collapsed and filtered. For each sample, productive Simpson clonality was calculated as the square root of Simpson's diversity index across productive rearrangements. TCRdb took over this immuneACCESS table, retaining in-frame rearrangements with V and J assigned. Such tables are incomplete; in checked studies, under half of the missing clones stem from an unresolved V gene, and the remainder is unexplained. V, J and clone size are those of that table, while D and trimming were read from the DNA. The sample table holds 44,000 or so clones, of which roughly nine tenths were seen once. Just over 9% of the sample lies in the top ten.

On this clone: Its antigen remains undetermined. No much larger clone exists at a distance of one base, and base qualities are not known.

Sequences were obtained from peripheral blood. The sequence joins TRBV13 to TRBJ1-2, and the D gene may be TRBD1, 5 bases matching. This receptor was identified in a human donor in a cohort sampled during active COVID-19. In nucleotides, the sequence is TGTGCCAGCAGCTTAGCTGGCAGGGCGGGAGGCTACACCTTC. The resulting protein is CASSLAGRAGGYTF.